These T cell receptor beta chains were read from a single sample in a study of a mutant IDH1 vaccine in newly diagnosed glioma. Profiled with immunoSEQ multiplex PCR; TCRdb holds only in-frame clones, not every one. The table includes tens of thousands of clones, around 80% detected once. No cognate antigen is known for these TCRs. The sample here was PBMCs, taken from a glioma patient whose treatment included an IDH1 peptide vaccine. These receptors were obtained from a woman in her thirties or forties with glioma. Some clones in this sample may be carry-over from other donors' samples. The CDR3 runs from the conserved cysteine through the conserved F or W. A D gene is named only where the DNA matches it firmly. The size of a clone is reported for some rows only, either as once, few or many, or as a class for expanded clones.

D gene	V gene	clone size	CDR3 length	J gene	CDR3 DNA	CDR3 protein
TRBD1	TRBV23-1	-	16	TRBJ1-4	TGCGCCAGCAGTCCCCCGGACAGGGGAAATAATGAAAAACTGTTTTTT	CASSPPDRGNNEKLFF
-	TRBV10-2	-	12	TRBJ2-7	TGCGCCAGCAGCCAGAGCTCCTACGAGCAGTACTTC	CASSQSSYEQYF
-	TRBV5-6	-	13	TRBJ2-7	TGTGCCAGCAGCGGGGGACGAAACTACGAGCAGTACTTC	CASSGGRNYEQYF
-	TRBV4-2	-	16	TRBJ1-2	TGTGCCAGCAGCCAAGATGCAGGGAAGGTCGACTATGGCTACACCTTC	CASSQDAGKVDYGYTF
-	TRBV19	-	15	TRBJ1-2	TGTGCCAGTAGTATCGGAGGGAACCCGGACTATGGCTACACCTTC	CASSIGGNPDYGYTF
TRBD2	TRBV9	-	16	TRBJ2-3	TGTGCCAGCAGCGTAGCAGGTAGCGGGGGCGGAGATACGCAGTATTTT	CASSVAGSGGGDTQYF
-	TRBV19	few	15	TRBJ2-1	TGTGCCAGTAGTATTAGCAGTAGGTCCTACAATGAGCAGTTCTTC	CASSISSRSYNEQFF
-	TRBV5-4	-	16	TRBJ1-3	TGTGCCAGCAGCCCCGGACGGGCCCGCTCTGGAAACACCATATATTTT	CASSPGRARSGNTIYF
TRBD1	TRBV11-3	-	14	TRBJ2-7	TGTGCCAGCAGCTTAGGGGACAGCCCTTACGAGCAGTACTTC	CASSLGDSPYEQYF
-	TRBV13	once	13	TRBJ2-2	TGTGCCAGCAGCCTGATATACACCGGGGAGCTGTTTTTT	CASSLIYTGELFF
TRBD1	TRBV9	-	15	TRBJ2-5	TGTGCCAGCAGCGTAGCAACAGGGGGTGGAGAGACCCAGTACTTC	CASSVATGGGETQYF
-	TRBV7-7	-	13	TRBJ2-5	TGTGCTAGCAGCGTAGCGTTTGAAGAGACCCAGTACTTC	CASSVAFEETQYF
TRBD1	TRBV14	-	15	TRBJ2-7	TGTGCCAGCAGCCCCCACAGGGGGCGCATCGACGAGCAGTACTTC	CASSPHRGRIDEQYF
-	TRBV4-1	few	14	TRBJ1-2	TGCGCCAGCAGCCAAGTGAGTGGGGATTATGGCTACACCTTC	CASSQVSGDYGYTF
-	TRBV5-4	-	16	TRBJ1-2	TGTGCCAGCAGCTTGAGGGAGACAGCCCTTAACTATGGCTACACCTTC	CASSLRETALNYGYTF
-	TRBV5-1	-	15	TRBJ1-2	TGCGCCAGCAGCGCCGATACGTCAGCTAACTATGGCTACACCTTC	CASSADTSANYGYTF
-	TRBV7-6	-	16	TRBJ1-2	TGTGCCAGCAGCTTAGCGGCCGGGGGCGACTTCTATGGCTACACCTTC	CASSLAAGGDFYGYTF
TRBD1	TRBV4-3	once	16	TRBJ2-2	TGCGCCAGCAGCCCGAGATTTGACAGGGGGCCCGGGGAGCTGTTTTTT	CASSPRFDRGPGELFF